This T cell receptor (beta chain) was found in a study of shared clonotypes between healthy human individuals. Looking at the study overall: Ranging from 18 to 49 in age, donors were two women and three men.

V was shortened by 2 bases and J by 6 bases, with 14 bases between the two germline ends. This CDR3 spans 14 amino acids. Germline V gives CDR1 MNHNY, CDR2 SVGAGI (reference sequence). This clone was seen a single time. Caucasian adults living in Nashville, Tennessee, provided all samples. The method was immunoSEQ multiplex PCR; TCRdb's version includes in-frame clones alone and lacks a portion of them. Of approximately 1,500,000 clones detected, approximately 96% appear once; the ten largest clones hold 1.2%. This sequence originates from a man aged 25-45 years in good health. Source material: naive CD4+ T cells sorted from blood. Regarding subset: CD45RA+ positively selected. The chain uses TRBV6-6 and TRBJ2-7; D gene ambiguous. CDR3 in DNA: TGTGCCAGCAGTTACCCCCGGAGAGAATCCGAGCAGTACTTC. Its protein product is CASSYPRRESEQYF.